This entry features one TCR beta chain sequence. The sample is drawn from a study of blood T cell repertoires in COVID-19. Turning to the study itself: Researchers got acute and convalescent COVID-19 samples from the United States, Italy and Spain. T cells, B-cell-depleted T cells, or PBMCs supplied cDNA or gDNA.

The CDR3 runs 12 residues. Per the germline V gene, CDR1 is LNHDA and CDR2 is SQIVND (reference sequence). V lost 5 bases and J lost 5, with 6 bases in between. Authors' analysis steps: Using reference gene primer amplification, nucleated cell counts were estimated. Using immunoSEQ multiplex PCR, the repertoire was profiled, and TCRdb retains in-frame clones only, with some absent. The D gene and trimming were derived from the DNA, and the V and J assignments and clone size from that table. The profile shows some 200,000 clones, 75% to 80% of them singletons. This TCR was recovered from a woman in her 70s with acute or convalescent COVID-19. Specimen: peripheral blood. The chain joins TRBV19 to TRBJ2-2, with D unresolved. CDR3 coding DNA: TGTGCCAGTAGTTTGGCAACCGGGGAGCTGTTTTTT. It translates to CASSLATGELFF.